A selection of T cell receptor beta chains follows, all from one sample in a study of T cell repertoires in cytomegalovirus infection. These receptors are not linked to any known antigen. TCRdb independently ran MiXCR on the reads; one entry per CDR3 protein. The sample consists of some 560,000 distinct CDR3 sequences, almost 40% of them appearing once. The input for sequencing was cultured PBMCs, taken from culture after CMV antigen stimulation. The receptors originated from a human donor in good health (CMV status not recorded). Some clones in this sample may be carry-over from other donors' samples. The CDR3 runs from the conserved cysteine through the conserved F or W. Each record gives: J gene, D gene, clone size, V gene, CDR3 protein, CDR3 DNA. The D gene is left open where the match is weak. Some rows have no size entry. The others give once, few or many, or a class for an expanded clone.

J: TRBJ2-2
D: -
size: -
V: TRBV2
CDR3: CASNKRRVANTGELFF
DNA: TGTGCCAGCAACAAAAGGCGGGTCGCGAACACCGGGGAGCTGTTTTTT

J: TRBJ2-1
D: TRBD1
size: -
V: TRBV19
CDR3: CASRGTGVFLNEQFF
DNA: TGTGCCAGTAGGGGGACAGGAGTATTCTTGAATGAGCAGTTCTTC

J: TRBJ2-7
D: TRBD1
size: -
V: TRBV12-3/TRBV12-4
CDR3: CASSLGTGGPPYEQYF
DNA: TGTGCCAGCAGTTTAGGGACAGGGGGCCCTCCCTACGAGCAGTACTTC

J: TRBJ2-1
D: -
size: -
V: TRBV18
CDR3: CASSQQGKGAMAQFF
DNA: TGTGCCAGCTCACAACAGGGAAAAGGAGCAATGGCGCAGTTCTTC

J: TRBJ1-5
D: -
size: few
V: TRBV19
CDR3: CASSIGGRFNQPQHF
DNA: TGTGCCAGTAGTATAGGAGGGAGGTTCAATCAGCCCCAGCATTTT

J: TRBJ2-7
D: TRBD2
size: -
V: TRBV7-2
CDR3: CASSPGIAGGPYEQYF
DNA: TGTGCCAGCAGCCCCGGAATAGCGGGGGGGCCCTACGAGCAGTACTTC

J: TRBJ1-5
D: -
size: -
V: TRBV12-3/TRBV12-4
CDR3: CASSLDRFSNQPQHF
DNA: TGTGCCAGCAGTTTAGACAGATTTAGCAATCAGCCCCAGCATTTT

J: TRBJ2-7
D: -
size: -
V: TRBV7-6
CDR3: CASSLALRDYEQYF
DNA: TGTGCCAGCAGCTTAGCCCTAAGGGACTACGAGCAGTACTTC

J: TRBJ1-4
D: -
size: few
V: TRBV7-9
CDR3: CASSPVGELTRFF
DNA: TGTGCCAGCAGCCCCGTGGGGGAATTAACCAGATTTTTT

J: TRBJ2-1
D: TRBD2
size: few
V: TRBV20-1
CDR3: CSALAGGGNEQFF
DNA: TGCAGTGCTCTAGCGGGGGGGGGCAATGAGCAGTTCTTC

J: TRBJ2-7
D: TRBD2
size: few
V: TRBV4-3
CDR3: CASSPTGTSSAEQYF
DNA: TGCGCCAGCAGCCCGACCGGGACTAGCAGCGCCGAGCAGTACTTC

J: TRBJ2-3
D: TRBD2
size: few
V: TRBV6-2/TRBV6-3
CDR3: CASSYRPGLAGDQDTQYF
DNA: TGTGCCAGCAGTTACCGCCCGGGACTAGCGGGAGATCAAGATACGCAGTATTTT

J: TRBJ1-5
D: -
size: -
V: TRBV7-8
CDR3: CASSFEGGTQHF
DNA: TGTGCCAGCAGCTTTGAGGGCGGGACCCAGCATTTT

J: TRBJ2-2
D: -
size: -
V: TRBV24-1
CDR3: CATSDSGLNTGELFF
DNA: TGTGCCACCAGTGATTCGGGCCTGAACACCGGGGAGCTGTTTTTT

J: TRBJ2-5
D: TRBD2
size: -
V: TRBV12-3/TRBV12-4
CDR3: CASTPSGLAGPQETQYF
DNA: TGTGCCAGCACCCCGAGTGGACTAGCGGGGCCTCAAGAGACCCAGTACTTC

J: TRBJ1-6
D: -
size: -
V: TRBV15
CDR3: CATSELRGESPLHF
DNA: TGTGCCACCAGCGAACTCAGGGGAGAGTCACCCCTCCACTTT

J: TRBJ1-1
D: -
size: few
V: TRBV4-1
CDR3: CASSQAEGQGLESTEAFF
DNA: TGCGCCAGCAGCCAAGCAGAAGGGCAGGGTCTGGAAAGCACTGAAGCTTTCTTT

J: TRBJ2-7
D: TRBD2
size: -
V: TRBV7-2
CDR3: CASSLASGRNYEQYF
DNA: TGTGCCAGCAGCTTAGCGAGCGGGAGAAACTACGAGCAGTACTTC

J: TRBJ2-7
D: TRBD2
size: many
V: TRBV7-2
CDR3: CASSLGAGGYYEQYF
DNA: TGTGCCAGCAGCTTAGGTGCGGGAGGTTACTACGAGCAGTACTTC

J: TRBJ2-5
D: TRBD2
size: -
V: TRBV6-2/TRBV6-3
CDR3: CASSKGPGNFASGNRAHETQYF
DNA: TGTGCCAGCAGTAAAGGCCCGGGTAATTTTGCTAGCGGCAACCGGGCCCACGAGACCCAGTACTTC

J: TRBJ1-5
D: -
size: -
V: TRBV6-2/TRBV6-3
CDR3: CASWGVGTQHF
DNA: TGTGCCAGCTGGGGAGTAGGGACCCAGCATTTT

J: TRBJ1-1
D: -
size: -
V: TRBV12-3/TRBV12-4
CDR3: CASSFSGVPEAFF
DNA: TGTGCCAGCAGTTTTTCGGGGGTACCTGAAGCTTTCTTT

J: TRBJ2-5
D: TRBD2
size: few
V: TRBV7-2
CDR3: CASSLVVAGRTQYF
DNA: TGTGCCAGCAGCTTAGTGGTAGCGGGTAGGACCCAGTACTTC

J: TRBJ2-1
D: -
size: -
V: TRBV5-6
CDR3: CASSSFVEQFF
DNA: TGTGCCAGCAGCTCGTTTGTTGAGCAGTTCTTC

J: TRBJ2-1
D: TRBD2
size: -
V: TRBV18
CDR3: CASSGLAGMGEQFF
DNA: TGTGCCAGCTCGGGACTAGCGGGGATGGGTGAGCAGTTCTTC

J: TRBJ2-7
D: TRBD1
size: few
V: TRBV6-2/TRBV6-3
CDR3: CASWDSRGLYEQYF
DNA: TGTGCCAGCTGGGACAGTAGAGGTCTCTACGAGCAGTACTTC

J: TRBJ2-2
D: -
size: -
V: TRBV20-1
CDR3: CSAGRKAGELFF
DNA: TGCAGTGCTGGTCGTAAGGCCGGGGAGCTGTTTTTT

J: TRBJ2-2
D: -
size: few
V: TRBV11-2
CDR3: CASSSSGITGELFF
DNA: TGTGCCAGCAGCAGCTCCGGGATCACCGGGGAGCTGTTTTTT

J: TRBJ2-7
D: TRBD1
size: -
V: TRBV27
CDR3: CASSLSSIRQGGYEQYF
DNA: TGTGCCAGCAGTTTATCATCCATACGACAGGGGGGCTACGAGCAGTACTTC

J: TRBJ2-3
D: -
size: few
V: TRBV6-2/TRBV6-3
CDR3: CASSTRTNTDTQYF
DNA: TGTGCCAGCAGTACCCGGACCAACACAGATACGCAGTATTTT

J: TRBJ1-2
D: TRBD1
size: -
V: TRBV19
CDR3: CASSHGQGNYGNTF
DNA: TGTGCCAGTAGTCATGGACAGGGGAACTATGGCAACACCTTC

J: TRBJ1-1
D: -
size: few
V: TRBV20-1
CDR3: CSARAGTPDTEAFF
DNA: TGCAGTGCTAGGGCCGGGACACCAGACACTGAAGCTTTCTTT

J: TRBJ1-4
D: TRBD1
size: many
V: TRBV7-2
CDR3: CASSFRPAGGGDEKLFF
DNA: TGTGCCAGCAGCTTCAGGCCGGCAGGGGGCGGGGATGAAAAACTGTTTTTT

J: TRBJ2-3
D: -
size: few
V: TRBV7-2
CDR3: CASSYRRSSDTQYF
DNA: TGTGCCAGCAGCTACCGCAGGAGTTCAGATACGCAGTATTTT

J: TRBJ2-1
D: -
size: once
V: TRBV27
CDR3: CASSLSWEPSYNEQFF
DNA: TGTGCCAGCAGTTTATCTTGGGAGCCGTCGTACAATGAGCAGTTCTTC

J: TRBJ2-5
D: TRBD2
size: -
V: TRBV7-9
CDR3: CASSTLGGGARETQYF
DNA: TGTGCCAGCAGCACCCTGGGCGGGGGGGCCCGTGAGACCCAGTACTTC

J: TRBJ2-1
D: TRBD2
size: -
V: TRBV7-6
CDR3: CASSLPTSGGRFSYNEQFF
DNA: TGTGCCAGCAGCCTACCGACTAGCGGGGGGCGATTCTCCTACAATGAGCAGTTCTTC

J: TRBJ2-7
D: TRBD1
size: -
V: TRBV7-8
CDR3: CASRDYRGTYEQYF
DNA: TGTGCCAGCAGGGACTACAGGGGGACCTACGAGCAGTACTTC

J: TRBJ2-4
D: -
size: -
V: TRBV12-3/TRBV12-4
CDR3: CASSPGDFDIQYF
DNA: TGTGCCAGCAGTCCCGGGGACTTCGACATTCAGTACTTC

J: TRBJ2-5
D: TRBD1
size: -
V: TRBV7-2
CDR3: CASRRDRGETQYF
DNA: TGTGCCAGCAGAAGGGACAGGGGAGAGACCCAGTACTTC

J: TRBJ2-7
D: TRBD2
size: -
V: TRBV11-2
CDR3: CASSDRTRGLYEQYF
DNA: TGTGCCAGCAGCGACCGGACTAGGGGACTTTACGAGCAGTACTTC

J: TRBJ1-1
D: -
size: -
V: TRBV2
CDR3: CASSFGAPMNTEAFF
DNA: TGTGCCAGCAGTTTTGGTGCACCCATGAACACTGAAGCTTTCTTT

J: TRBJ2-3
D: -
size: -
V: TRBV19
CDR3: CASSNGGLTDTQYF
DNA: TGTGCCAGTAGTAATGGGGGCCTGACAGATACGCAGTATTTT

J: TRBJ1-5
D: -
size: -
V: TRBV29-1
CDR3: CSVAAQGGQPQHF
DNA: TGCAGCGTAGCCGCGCAGGGTGGCCAGCCCCAGCATTTT

J: TRBJ2-7
D: -
size: few
V: TRBV5-6
CDR3: CASSDPGPPYEQYF
DNA: TGTGCCAGCAGCGACCCGGGCCCCCCCTACGAGCAGTACTTC

J: TRBJ1-5
D: -
size: few
V: TRBV12-3/TRBV12-4
CDR3: CASSFPGRNQPQHF
DNA: TGTGCCAGCAGTTTCCCGGGGAGGAATCAGCCCCAGCATTTT